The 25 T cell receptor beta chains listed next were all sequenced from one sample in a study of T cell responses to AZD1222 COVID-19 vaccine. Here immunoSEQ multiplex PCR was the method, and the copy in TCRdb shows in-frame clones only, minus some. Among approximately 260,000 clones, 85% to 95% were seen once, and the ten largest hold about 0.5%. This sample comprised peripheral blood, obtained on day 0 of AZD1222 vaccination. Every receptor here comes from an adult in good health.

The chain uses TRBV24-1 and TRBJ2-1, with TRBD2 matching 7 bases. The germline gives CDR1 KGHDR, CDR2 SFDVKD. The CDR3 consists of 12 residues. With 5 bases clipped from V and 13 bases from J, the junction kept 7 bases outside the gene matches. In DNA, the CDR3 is TGTGCCACCAGTGCAAGCGGGGCTCCCCAGTTCTTC. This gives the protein CATSASGAPQFF.

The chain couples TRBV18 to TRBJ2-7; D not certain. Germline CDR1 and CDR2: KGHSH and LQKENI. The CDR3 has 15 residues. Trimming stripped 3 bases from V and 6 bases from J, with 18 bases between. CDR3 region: CASSPPSGVGAEQYF. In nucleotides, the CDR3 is TGTGCCAGCTCACCGCCTTCTGGCGTCGGCGCCGAGCAGTACTTC. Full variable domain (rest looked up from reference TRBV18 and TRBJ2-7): NAGVMQNPRHLVRRRGQEARLRCSPMKGHSHVYWYRQLPEEGLKFMVYLQKENIIDESGMPKERFSAEFPKEGPSILRIQQVVRGDSAAYFCASSPPSGVGAEQYFGPGTRLTVT.

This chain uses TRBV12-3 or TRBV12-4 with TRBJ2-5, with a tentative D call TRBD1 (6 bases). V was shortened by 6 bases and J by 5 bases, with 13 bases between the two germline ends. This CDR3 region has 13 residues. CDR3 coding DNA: TGTGCCAGCAGATCCTGGGACACCGAGACCCAGTACTTC. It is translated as CASRSWDTETQYF.

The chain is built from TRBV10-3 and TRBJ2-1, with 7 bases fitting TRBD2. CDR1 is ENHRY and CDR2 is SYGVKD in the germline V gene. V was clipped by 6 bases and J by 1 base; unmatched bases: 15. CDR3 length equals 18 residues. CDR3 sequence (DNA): TGTGCCATCAGGGGGGATTCCAGCGGGAAACATTCCTACAATGAGCAGTTCTTC. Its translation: CAIRGDSSGKHSYNEQFF.

CDR3 DNA: TGTGCCAGCAACACCCTAGCGGGAGGGCCAGATACGCAGTATTTT. The encoded protein is CASNTLAGGPDTQYF. The chain employs TRBV13 and TRBJ2-3; 12 bases line up with TRBD2. After removal of 7 bases from V and 4 bases from J, the junction contained 6 bases not matched to a gene. Germline-derived CDR1 and CDR2 are PRHDT and FYEKMQ (reference sequence). The CDR3 has 15 residues.

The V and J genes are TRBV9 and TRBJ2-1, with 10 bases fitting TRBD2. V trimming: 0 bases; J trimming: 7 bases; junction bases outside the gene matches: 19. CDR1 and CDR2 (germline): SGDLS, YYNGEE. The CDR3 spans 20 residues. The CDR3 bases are TGTGCCAGCAGCGTAGACCGGCTAGCGGGAGTCCTGAGTCGTGGAAATGAGCAGTTCTTC. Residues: CASSVDRLAGVLSRGNEQFF.

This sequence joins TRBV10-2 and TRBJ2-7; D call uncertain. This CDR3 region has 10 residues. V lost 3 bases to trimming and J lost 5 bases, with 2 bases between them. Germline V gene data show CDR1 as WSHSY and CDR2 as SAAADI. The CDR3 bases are TGCGCCAGCAGTGATAACGAGCAGTACTTC. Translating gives CASSDNEQYF.

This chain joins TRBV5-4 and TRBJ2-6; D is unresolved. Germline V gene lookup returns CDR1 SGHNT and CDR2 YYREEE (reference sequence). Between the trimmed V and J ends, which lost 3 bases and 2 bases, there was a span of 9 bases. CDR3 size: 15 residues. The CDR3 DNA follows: TGTGCCAGCAGCTCGCCTGGTACTGGGGCCAACGTCCTGACTTTC. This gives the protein CASSSPGTGANVLTF.

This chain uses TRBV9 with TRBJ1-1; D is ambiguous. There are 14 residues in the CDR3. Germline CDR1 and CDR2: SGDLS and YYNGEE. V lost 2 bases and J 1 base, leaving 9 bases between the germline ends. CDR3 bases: TGTGCCAGCAGCGTTACAGAGCGGAACACTGAAGCTTTCTTT. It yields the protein CASSVTERNTEAFF.

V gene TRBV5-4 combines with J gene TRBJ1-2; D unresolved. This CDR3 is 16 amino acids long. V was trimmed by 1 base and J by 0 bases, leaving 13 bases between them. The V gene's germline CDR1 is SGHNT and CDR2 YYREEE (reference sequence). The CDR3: CASSLSISAANYGYTF. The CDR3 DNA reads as TGTGCCAGCAGCTTGAGTATCTCAGCGGCTAACTATGGCTACACCTTC.

The CDR3: CASSQDFNNIQYF. CDR3 coding DNA: TGTGCCAGCAGCCAAGATTTCAATAACATTCAGTACTTC. V gene TRBV4-2 combines with J gene TRBJ2-4; D gene uncertain. The CDR3 covers 13 residues. Germline CDR1 is LGHNA and CDR2 is YNFKEQ. The V end lost 0 bases, the J end lost 7 bases, and 7 bases lay between the germline ends.

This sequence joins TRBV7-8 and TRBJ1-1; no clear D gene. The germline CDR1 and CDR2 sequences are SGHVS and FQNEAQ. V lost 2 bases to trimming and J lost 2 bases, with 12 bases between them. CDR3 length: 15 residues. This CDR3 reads CASSLNRVLNTEAFF. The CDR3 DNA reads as TGTGCCAGCAGCTTAAACCGGGTCCTCAACACTGAAGCTTTCTTT.

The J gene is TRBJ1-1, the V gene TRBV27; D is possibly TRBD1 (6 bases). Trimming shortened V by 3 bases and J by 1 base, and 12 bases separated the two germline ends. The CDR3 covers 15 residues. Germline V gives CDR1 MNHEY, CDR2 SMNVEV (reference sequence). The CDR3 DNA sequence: TGTGCCAGCAGTTTCGGCCGACAGGCGAACACTGAAGCTTTCTTT. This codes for CASSFGRQANTEAFF.

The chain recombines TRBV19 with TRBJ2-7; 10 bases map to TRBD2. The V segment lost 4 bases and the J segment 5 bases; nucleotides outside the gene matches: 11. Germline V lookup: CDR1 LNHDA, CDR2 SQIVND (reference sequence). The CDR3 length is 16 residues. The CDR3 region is CASSTLAGVNRDEQYF. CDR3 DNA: TGTGCCAGTAGTACCCTAGCGGGAGTAAATCGGGACGAGCAGTACTTC.

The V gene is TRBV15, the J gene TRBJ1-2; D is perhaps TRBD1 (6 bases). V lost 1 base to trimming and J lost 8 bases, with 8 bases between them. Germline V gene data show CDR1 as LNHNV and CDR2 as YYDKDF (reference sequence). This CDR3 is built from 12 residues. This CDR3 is CATSRVDSGYTF. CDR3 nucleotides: TGTGCCACCAGCAGAGTGGACAGCGGCTACACCTTC.

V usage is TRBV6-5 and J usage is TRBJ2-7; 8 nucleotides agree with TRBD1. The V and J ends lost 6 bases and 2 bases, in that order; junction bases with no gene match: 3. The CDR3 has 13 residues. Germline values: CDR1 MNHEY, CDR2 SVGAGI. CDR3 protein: CASRGQVPYEQYF. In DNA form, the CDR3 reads TGTGCCAGCAGGGGACAGGTACCCTACGAGCAGTACTTC.

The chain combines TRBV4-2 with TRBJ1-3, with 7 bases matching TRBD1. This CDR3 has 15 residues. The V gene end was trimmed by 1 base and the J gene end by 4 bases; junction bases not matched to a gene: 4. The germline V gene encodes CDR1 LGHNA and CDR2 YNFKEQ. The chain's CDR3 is CASSQVTGAGNTIYF. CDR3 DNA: TGTGCCAGCAGCCAAGTAACAGGGGCCGGAAACACCATATATTTT.

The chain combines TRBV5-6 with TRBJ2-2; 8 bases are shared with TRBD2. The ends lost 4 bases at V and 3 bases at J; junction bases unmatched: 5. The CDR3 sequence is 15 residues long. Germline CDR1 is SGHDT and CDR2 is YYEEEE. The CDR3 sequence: CASSPGLAYTGELFF. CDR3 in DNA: TGTGCCAGCAGCCCCGGACTAGCCTACACCGGGGAGCTGTTTTTT.

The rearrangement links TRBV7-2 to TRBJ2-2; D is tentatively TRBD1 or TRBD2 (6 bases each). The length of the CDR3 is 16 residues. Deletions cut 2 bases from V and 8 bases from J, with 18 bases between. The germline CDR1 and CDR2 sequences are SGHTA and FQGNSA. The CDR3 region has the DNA TGTGCCAGCAGCTTAAGTGGGGGGCGTGGAAGTGGGGAGCTGTTTTTT. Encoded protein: CASSLSGGRGSGELFF.

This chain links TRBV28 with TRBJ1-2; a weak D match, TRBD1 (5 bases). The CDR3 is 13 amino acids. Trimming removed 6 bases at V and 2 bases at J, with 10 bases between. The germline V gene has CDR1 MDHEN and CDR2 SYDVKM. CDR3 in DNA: TGTGCCAGCAGAATCGACAGAAACTATGGCTACACCTTC. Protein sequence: CASRIDRNYGYTF.

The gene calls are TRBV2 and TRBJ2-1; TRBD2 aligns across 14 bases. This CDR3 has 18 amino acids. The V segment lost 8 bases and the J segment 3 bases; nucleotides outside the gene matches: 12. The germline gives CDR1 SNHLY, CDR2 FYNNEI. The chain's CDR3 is CASVLSPGLAGDYNEQFF. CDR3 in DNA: TGTGCCAGCGTACTTAGCCCGGGACTAGCGGGAGACTACAATGAGCAGTTCTTC.

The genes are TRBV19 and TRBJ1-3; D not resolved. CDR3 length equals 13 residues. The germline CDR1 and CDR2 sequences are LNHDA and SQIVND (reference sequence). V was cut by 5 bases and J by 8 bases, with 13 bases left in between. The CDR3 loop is CASSPLQTDTIYF. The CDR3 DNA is TGTGCCAGTAGTCCACTCCAGACCGACACCATATATTTT.

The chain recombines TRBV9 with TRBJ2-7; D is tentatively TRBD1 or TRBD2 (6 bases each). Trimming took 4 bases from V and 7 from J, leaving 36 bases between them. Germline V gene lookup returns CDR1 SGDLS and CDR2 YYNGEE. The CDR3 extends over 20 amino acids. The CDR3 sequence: CASSPRLGHARIAALREQYF. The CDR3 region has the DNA TGTGCCAGCAGCCCCCGGCTGGGACATGCAAGAATAGCGGCCCTCCGGGAGCAGTACTTC. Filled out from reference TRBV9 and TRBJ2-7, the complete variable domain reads DSGVTQTPKHLITATGQRVTLRCSPRSGDLSVYWYQQSLDQGLQFLIQYYNGEERAKGNILERFSAQQFPDLHSELNLSSLELGDSALYFCASSPRLGHARIAALREQYFGPGTRLTVT.

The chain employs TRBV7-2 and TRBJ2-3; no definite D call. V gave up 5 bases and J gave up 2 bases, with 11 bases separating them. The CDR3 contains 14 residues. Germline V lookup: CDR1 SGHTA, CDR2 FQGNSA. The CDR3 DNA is TGTGCCAGCAGCCCTCAGTCCTACACAGATACGCAGTATTTT. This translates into CASSPQSYTDTQYF.

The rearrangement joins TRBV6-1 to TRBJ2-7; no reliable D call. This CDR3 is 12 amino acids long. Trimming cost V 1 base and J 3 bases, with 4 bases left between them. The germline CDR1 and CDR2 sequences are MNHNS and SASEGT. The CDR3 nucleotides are TGTGCCAGCAGTGAAGGCAGCTACGAGCAGTACTTC. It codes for CASSEGSYEQYF.